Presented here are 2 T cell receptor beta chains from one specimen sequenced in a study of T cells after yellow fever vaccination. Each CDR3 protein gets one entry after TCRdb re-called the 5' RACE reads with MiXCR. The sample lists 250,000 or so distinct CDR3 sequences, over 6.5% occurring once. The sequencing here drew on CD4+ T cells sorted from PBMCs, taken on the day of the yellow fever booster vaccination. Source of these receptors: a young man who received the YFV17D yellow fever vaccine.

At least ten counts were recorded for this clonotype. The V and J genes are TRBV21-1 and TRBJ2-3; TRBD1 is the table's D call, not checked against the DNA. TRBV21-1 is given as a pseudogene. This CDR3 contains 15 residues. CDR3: CATYSHRLSPDTQYF. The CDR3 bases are TGTGCCACCTACTCTCACAGGTTATCCCCGGATACGCAGTATTTT.

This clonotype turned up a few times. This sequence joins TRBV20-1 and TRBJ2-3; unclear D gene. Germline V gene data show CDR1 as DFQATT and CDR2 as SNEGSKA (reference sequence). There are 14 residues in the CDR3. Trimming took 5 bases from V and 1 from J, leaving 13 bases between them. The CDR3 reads CSAGLKGRTDTQYF. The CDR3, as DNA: TGCAGTGCTGGTCTTAAGGGCCGCACAGATACGCAGTATTTT.